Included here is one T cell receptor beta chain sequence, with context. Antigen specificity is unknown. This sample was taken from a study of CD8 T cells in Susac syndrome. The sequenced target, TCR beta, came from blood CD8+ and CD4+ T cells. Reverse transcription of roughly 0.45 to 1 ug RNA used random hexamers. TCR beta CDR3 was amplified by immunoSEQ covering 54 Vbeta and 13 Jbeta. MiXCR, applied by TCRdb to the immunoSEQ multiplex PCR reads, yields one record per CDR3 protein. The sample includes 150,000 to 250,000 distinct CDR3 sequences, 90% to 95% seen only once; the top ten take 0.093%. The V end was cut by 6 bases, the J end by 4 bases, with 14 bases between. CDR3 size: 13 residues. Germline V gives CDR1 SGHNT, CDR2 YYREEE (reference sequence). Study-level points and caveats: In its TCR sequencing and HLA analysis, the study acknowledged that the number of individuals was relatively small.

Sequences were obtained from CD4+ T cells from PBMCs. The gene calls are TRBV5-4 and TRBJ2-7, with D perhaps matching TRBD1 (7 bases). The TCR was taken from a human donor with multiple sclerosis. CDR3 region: CASKGGGGYEQYF. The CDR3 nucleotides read TGTGCCAGCAAAGGAGGGGGCGGGTACGAGCAGTACTTC.